This is a list of T cell receptor beta chains from one sample in a study of blood T cell repertoires in COVID-19. Profiled with immunoSEQ multiplex PCR; TCRdb holds only in-frame clones, not every one. The table has around 150,000 clones, about three quarters seen once. The sample was peripheral blood. The receptors derive from a man aged 50 to 59 with acute or convalescent COVID-19. Both conserved end residues are part of each CDR3. The order of the fields is J gene, clone size, D gene, V gene, CDR3 DNA, CDR3 protein. The D gene is left open where the match is weak. Only some rows state a clone size, as once, few, many or a class for expanded clones.

>TRBJ1-2|.|TRBD1|TRBV9
TGTGCCAGCAGCGGCGACTTCACAGGGGTCGGCTACACCTTC
CASSGDFTGVGYTF
>TRBJ2-3|.|.|TRBV29-1
TGCAGCGTCCGGGACTTCACAGATACGCAGTATTTT
CSVRDFTDTQYF
>TRBJ1-5|few|.|TRBV7-3
TGTGCCAGCAGCTCGGACAATAGGTTTCAGCCCCAGCATTTT
CASSSDNRFQPQHF
>TRBJ2-2|.|TRBD2|TRBV7-3
TGTGCCAGCAGCTTAAACCAGCGGGGGAGCACCGGGGAGCTGTTTTTT
CASSLNQRGSTGELFF
>TRBJ1-2|.|.|TRBV27
TGTGCCAGCAGTGGGAGCTATGGCTACACCTTC
CASSGSYGYTF
>TRBJ2-7|.|.|TRBV9
TGTGCCAGCAGCGTAGGGGACAAGGGCTACGAGCAGTACTTC
CASSVGDKGYEQYF
>TRBJ2-5|.|TRBD2|TRBV5-1
TGCGCCAGCAGCTTCCTTAGCGGGGGAGCAGAAGAGACCCAGTACTTC
CASSFLSGGAEETQYF
>TRBJ2-3|.|.|TRBV6-5
TGTGCCAGCAGTTTGATAAGCGCAGATACGCAGTATTTT
CASSLISADTQYF
>TRBJ2-1|few|TRBD1|TRBV9
TGTGCCAGCAGCCCACGACAGGGGGTCGGGAATGAGCAGTTCTTC
CASSPRQGVGNEQFF
>TRBJ2-5|once|TRBD2|TRBV6-1
TGTGCCAGCAGTGAACCGATACTGGGGGGGGGAGAGACCCAGTACTTC
CASSEPILGGGETQYF
>TRBJ1-5|.|.|TRBV7-2
TGTGCCAGCAGCCCTAAGGCAGGGAGCAATCAGCCCCAGCATTTT
CASSPKAGSNQPQHF
>TRBJ1-1|.|.|TRBV5-5
TGTGCCAGCAGCTTCACAGGGAACACTGAAGCTTTCTTT
CASSFTGNTEAFF
>TRBJ1-2|once|.|TRBV7-8
TGTGCCAGCAGCTTAGGGCAGCCCCGGGATGGCTACACCTTC
CASSLGQPRDGYTF
>TRBJ2-3|.|.|TRBV3-1/TRBV3-2
TGTGCCAGCAGCCTTAGTCCGGATACGCAGTATTTT
CASSLSPDTQYF
>TRBJ1-1|few|TRBD1|TRBV5-1
TGCGCCAGCAGCTCCGGACAGGGCGTTCCTGAAGCTTTCTTT
CASSSGQGVPEAFF
>TRBJ2-7|few|TRBD1|TRBV18
TGTGCCAGCTCACCTCCTGGACGAGACAGGGGGAAAGGCCACGAGCAGTACTTC
CASSPPGRDRGKGHEQYF
>TRBJ2-3|.|.|TRBV7-8
TGTGCCAGCAGCTTAGAGCGGATCCTCACAGATACGCAGTATTTT
CASSLERILTDTQYF